Reported below is one T cell receptor beta chain. As yet, its antigen is unknown. The sample comes from a study of T-cell reconstitution after alpha-beta-depleted transplantation in children. Study conclusions and caveats: Newly produced T cells mostly accounted for T-cell counts and diversity one year post-transplant.

Looked up from germline, CDR1 is SGHVS and CDR2 is FNYEAQ. The CDR3 covers 18 residues. The J segment lost 4 bases and the V segment lost 3 bases, leaving 13 bases of the junction unmatched. The TCRbeta library was prepared with unique molecular identifiers. Each CDR3 protein gets one entry after TCRdb re-called the PCR reads with MiXCR. The table shows some 300,000 distinct CDR3 sequences, with roughly 7.8% occurring only once. Source: peripheral blood, taken 360 days after TCRalphabeta/CD19-depleted stem cell transplant. The chain couples TRBV7-6 to TRBJ2-2; 8 nucleotides match TRBD2. The receptor's source is a female patient younger than 10 who had a stem cell transplant for Fanconi anemia, so the T cells may come from the graft donor. CDR3 nucleotide sequence: TGTGCCAGCAGCTTTGGACTAGCACCCGCTGGGAGCACCGGGGAGCTGTTTTTT. It translates to CASSFGLAPAGSTGELFF.